These 27 T cell receptor beta chains came from one sample sequenced in a study of radiation and T cells in renal cell carcinoma. Profiled with immunoSEQ multiplex PCR; TCRdb holds only in-frame clones, not every one. The sample holds about 130,000 clones, nearly 90% seen once. Time point defined: baseline pretreatment blood. The treatment denotes: 15 Gy SBRT to primary tumor, nephrectomy 4 weeks later. The input for sequencing was blood, taken from a patient whose treatment included radiotherapy and nephrectomy. The receptors were gathered from a woman between 50 and 59 years old with renal cell carcinoma.

The genes are TRBV5-1 and TRBJ2-5, with D possibly being TRBD2 (5 bases). V was shortened by 0 bases and J by 2 bases, with 11 bases between the two germline ends. The germline V gene encodes CDR1 SGHRS and CDR2 YFSETQ. This CDR3 contains 15 residues. The CDR3 sequence: CASSLVGGKQETQYF. The CDR3 DNA follows: TGCGCCAGCAGCTTGGTCGGAGGAAAACAAGAGACCCAGTACTTC.

This chain links TRBV7-9 with TRBJ2-4, with no clear D. The CDR3 covers 12 residues. The germline V gene encodes CDR1 SEHNR and CDR2 FQNEAQ (reference sequence). The V end was cut by 0 bases, the J end by 6 bases, with 3 bases between. DNA of the CDR3: TGTGCCAGCAGCTTAGCGGGAAACATTCAGTACTTC. It yields the protein CASSLAGNIQYF.

This chain links TRBV6-6 with TRBJ2-1; TRBD2 agrees at 11 bases. This CDR3 region has 15 residues. Germline V gene sequence: CDR1 MNHNY, CDR2 SVGAGI (reference sequence). With 7 bases clipped from V and 8 bases from J, the junction kept 10 bases outside the gene matches. The CDR3 sequence is CASNSLAGGTDEQFF. CDR3 bases: TGTGCCAGCAATTCTCTAGCGGGGGGCACGGATGAGCAGTTCTTC.

This chain connects TRBV19 to TRBJ2-3; 9 bases map to TRBD1. The V and J ends lost 3 bases and 0 bases, in that order; junction bases with no gene match: 16. Per germline, CDR1 LNHDA and CDR2 SQIVND (reference sequence). The CDR3 length is 20 residues. In nucleotides, the CDR3 is TGTGCCAGTAGTATCCGGACAGGGGTGATGCGAGAGTCTAGCACAGATACGCAGTATTTT. Residues: CASSIRTGVMRESSTDTQYF.

This clone was seen once. The rearrangement uses TRBV7-2 and TRBJ2-1; D remains ambiguous. Germline V CDR1 and CDR2: SGHTA, FQGNSA. V lost 5 bases and J 4 bases, leaving 9 bases between the germline ends. The CDR3 length is 13 residues. CDR3 in DNA: TGTGCCAGCAGCCCCTGGGGTTACAATGAGCAGTTCTTC. Its translation: CASSPWGYNEQFF. The full variable domain, in which reference TRBV7-2 and TRBJ2-1 provide the parts outside the CDR3, is GAGVSQSPSNKVTEKGKDVELRCDPISGHTALYWYRQSLGQGLEFLIYFQGNSAPDKSGLPSDRFSAERTGGSVSTLTIQRTQQEDSAVYLCASSPWGYNEQFFGPGTRLTVL.

The V gene is TRBV11-3, the J gene TRBJ2-1; the D is unclear. The V end was cut by 1 base, the J end by 0 bases, with 7 bases between. The germline V gene has CDR1 SGHNT and CDR2 YENEEA. The CDR3 has 15 amino acids. CDR3 in amino acids: CASSLGASSYNEQFF. CDR3 DNA sequence: TGTGCCAGCAGCTTAGGGGCAAGCTCCTACAATGAGCAGTTCTTC.

This chain connects TRBV7-8 to TRBJ2-5; D remains ambiguous. Germline CDR1 and CDR2: SGHVS and FQNEAQ. The CDR3 covers 11 residues. V lost 5 bases, J lost 5 bases, and 6 bases lay in between. CDR3: CASSLVETQYF. Here the CDR3 DNA reads TGTGCCAGCAGCCTCGTGGAGACCCAGTACTTC. The whole variable domain, filled in from reference TRBV7-8 and TRBJ2-5, reads GAGVSQSPRYKVAKRGQDVALRCDPISGHVSLFWYQQALGQGPEFLTYFQNEAQLDKSGLPSDRFFAERPEGSVSTLKIQRTQQEDSAVYLCASSLVETQYFGPGTRLLVL.

This clone showed up just a few times. The rearrangement uses TRBV28 and TRBJ1-1; 7 bases are a match to TRBD1. Losses at the gene ends were 6 bases for V and 8 bases for J; bases not matched to a gene: 12. CDR3 length: 14 residues. Germline V gives CDR1 MDHEN, CDR2 SYDVKM. The CDR3 protein is CASSLTGVQSEAFF. CDR3 DNA sequence: TGTGCCAGCAGCCTCACAGGGGTTCAATCGGAAGCTTTCTTT.

The V gene is TRBV5-1, the J gene TRBJ2-5; D is ambiguous. Trimming shortened V by 0 bases and J by 5 bases, and 5 bases separated the two germline ends. Germline CDR1 reads SGHRS; CDR2 reads YFSETQ. The CDR3 extends over 12 amino acids. CDR3 in DNA: TGCGCCAGCAGCTTGGAATTGGAGACCCAGTACTTC. Amino acids: CASSLELETQYF.

The J gene is TRBJ2-2, the V gene TRBV18, with 7 bases matching TRBD1. Germline CDR1 KGHSH, CDR2 LQKENI. CDR3 length: 17 residues. The V segment lost 3 bases and the J segment 4 bases; nucleotides outside the gene matches: 11. The CDR3 DNA reads as TGTGCCAGCTCACCGATGTCTAAGGGACAGACCACCGGGGAGCTGTTTTTT. Protein product: CASSPMSKGQTTGELFF.

The gene calls are TRBV6-6 and TRBJ1-6; the D gene is possibly TRBD1 (6 bases). With 7 bases removed from V and 13 bases from J, the gap between germline ends came to 11 bases. Germline values: CDR1 MNHNY, CDR2 SVGAGI (reference sequence). CDR3 length: 11 amino acids. The CDR3 here is CASTHGGPLHF. CDR3 nucleotides: TGTGCCAGCACGCACGGGGGCCCCCTCCACTTT.

The chain is built from TRBV4-1 and TRBJ2-7; a possible D gene is TRBD1 (6 bases). The CDR3 is 13 amino acids. Looked up from germline, CDR1 is MGHRA and CDR2 is YSYEKL. V was trimmed by 3 bases and J by 3 bases, leaving 9 bases between them. CDR3 residues: CASSQDSFYEQYF. DNA for the CDR3: TGCGCCAGCAGCCAGGACAGCTTCTACGAGCAGTACTTC.

The V call is TRBV4-3, the J call TRBJ2-5; 8 bases match TRBD1. The V gene end was trimmed by 3 bases and the J gene end by 6 bases; junction bases not matched to a gene: 15. The CDR3 spans 17 residues. Germline CDR1 is LGHNA and CDR2 is YSLEER. CDR3 coding DNA: TGCGCCAGCAGCCAGAAAGGGGGTTGGACAGGGCGGAAGACCCAGTACTTC. Its protein product is CASSQKGGWTGRKTQYF.

The chain is built from TRBV9 and TRBJ2-1; TRBD1 might be the D (5 bases). The CDR3 contains 14 residues. Germline V gene sequence: CDR1 SGDLS, CDR2 YYNGEE. With 1 base removed from V and 4 bases from J, the gap between germline ends came to 9 bases. CDR3: CASSVQGPYNEQFF. The CDR3, as DNA: TGTGCCAGCAGCGTACAGGGTCCTTACAATGAGCAGTTCTTC.

This chain links TRBV5-5 with TRBJ2-6; D gene ambiguous. V was pared by 0 bases and J by 4 bases, with 5 bases between. The CDR3 consists of 14 residues. Germline V CDR1 and CDR2: SGHKS, YYEKEE (reference sequence). The CDR3 DNA follows: TGTGCCAGCAGCTTGGCTTGGGGGGCCAACGTCCTGACTTTC. It codes for CASSLAWGANVLTF.

This chain connects TRBV7-2 to TRBJ2-5; 7 bases are shared with TRBD1. V was pared by 2 bases and J by 4 bases, with 4 bases of the junction left unmatched. Germline CDR1 and CDR2: SGHTA and FQGNSA. CDR3 length: 14 residues. CDR3 sequence (DNA): TGTGCCAGCAGCTTAACAGGGGCGAGAGAGACCCAGTACTTC. It translates to CASSLTGARETQYF.

V is TRBV6-6 and J is TRBJ1-2; D uncertain. V dropped 6 bases and J dropped 4 bases, with 9 bases sitting between them. The CDR3 sequence is 12 residues long. CDR1 MNHNY and CDR2 SVGAGI come from the germline V gene (reference sequence). The CDR3 is CASSPDGYGYTF. Here the CDR3 DNA reads TGTGCCAGCAGCCCGGATGGCTATGGCTACACCTTC.

The rearrangement uses TRBV11-2 and TRBJ2-1, with 9 bases fitting TRBD1. V shed 4 bases, J shed 7 bases, and the junction held 8 bases outside the gene matches. This CDR3 region has 15 residues. Germline V gene sequence: CDR1 SGHAT, CDR2 FQNNGV. CDR3 sequence reads: CASSSRQGVGNEQFF. The CDR3 nucleotides are TGTGCCAGCAGCTCCCGACAGGGGGTGGGGAATGAGCAGTTCTTC.

The chain employs TRBV5-4 and TRBJ2-2, with D possibly called TRBD1 or TRBD2 (6 bases each). This CDR3 has 15 residues. The germline V gene has CDR1 SGHNT and CDR2 YYREEE (reference sequence). V was cut by 3 bases and J by 3 bases, with 12 bases left in between. The CDR3 loop is CASSWGRGDTGELFF. The CDR3 coding sequence is TGTGCCAGCAGCTGGGGGCGGGGTGACACCGGGGAGCTGTTTTTT.

The chain employs TRBV11-3 and TRBJ2-6; D remains ambiguous. V was pared by 5 bases and J by 1 base, with 15 bases between. This CDR3 region has 17 residues. CDR1 is SGHNT and CDR2 is YENEEA in the germline V gene. CDR3 nucleotide sequence: TGTGCCAGCAGCCCTAGAGTTGGGAAGTCTGGGGCCAACGTCCTGACTTTC. Its translation is CASSPRVGKSGANVLTF.

The chain links TRBV6-1 to TRBJ1-3; D is possibly TRBD1 (6 bases). Trimming shortened V by 7 bases and J by 1 base, and 11 bases separated the two germline ends. The CDR3 runs to 14 residues. The germline gives CDR1 MNHNS, CDR2 SASEGT. In DNA, the CDR3 is TGTGCCAGCAACCCCAGGGGATCTGGAAACACCATATATTTT. Translation: CASNPRGSGNTIYF.

This clone was seen at least ten times. This chain connects TRBV7-3 to TRBJ1-6; D gene unclear. The length of the CDR3 is 14 residues. Germline V gene sequence: CDR1 SGHTA, CDR2 FQGTGA. The V gene lost 5 bases and the J gene lost 0 bases, with 5 bases spanning the gap. The CDR3 DNA sequence: TGTGCCAGCAGCGAGAGCTCCTATAATTCACCCCTCCACTTT. Translation: CASSESSYNSPLHF.

The chain recombines TRBV7-6 with TRBJ2-7; tentative D call: TRBD1 (5 bases). V lost 0 bases, J lost 2 bases, and 11 bases lay in between. The CDR3 spans 15 residues. Per germline, CDR1 SGHVS and CDR2 FNYEAQ. DNA of the CDR3: TGTGCCAGCAGCTTAGCCTCGACAGCACCCTACGAGCAGTACTTC. Translating gives CASSLASTAPYEQYF.

The V and J genes are TRBV5-1 and TRBJ2-1; 13 bases align to TRBD2. The germline V gene has CDR1 SGHRS and CDR2 YFSETQ. V gave up 3 bases and J gave up 4 bases; unmatched junction bases: 10. The CDR3 is 18 residues long. The CDR3: CASSSRLAGGNLYNEQFF. CDR3 bases: TGCGCCAGCAGCTCTAGACTAGCGGGGGGAAATTTATACAATGAGCAGTTCTTC.

This chain uses TRBV15 with TRBJ1-5; possible D gene TRBD1, 5 bases. Germline V gene sequence: CDR1 LNHNV, CDR2 YYDKDF (reference sequence). V dropped 0 bases and J dropped 5 bases, with 17 bases sitting between them. The CDR3 is 17 residues long. CDR3 DNA sequence: TGTGCCACCAGCAGAGACCACGGCGGAGGGGTTGATCAGCCCCAGCATTTT. This encodes CATSRDHGGGVDQPQHF.

J is TRBJ1-1 and V is TRBV15; D unclear. The CDR3 spans 15 residues. V lost 0 bases and J 3 bases, leaving 11 bases between the germline ends. The germline V gene encodes CDR1 LNHNV and CDR2 YYDKDF (reference sequence). CDR3 nucleotide sequence: TGTGCCACCAGCAGAGACTTCCTAGTGGACACTGAAGCTTTCTTT. Translation: CATSRDFLVDTEAFF.

The rearrangement joins TRBV10-3 to TRBJ1-4, with 7 bases that match TRBD1. Germline V CDR1 and CDR2: ENHRY, SYGVKD. Unmatched junction bases numbered 11, after V lost 6 bases and J lost 7 bases. The CDR3 totals 15 residues. CDR3 coding DNA: TGTGCCATCAGGGAGACAGGGACGGGCAGTGAAAAACTGTTTTTT. Its protein is CAIRETGTGSEKLFF.